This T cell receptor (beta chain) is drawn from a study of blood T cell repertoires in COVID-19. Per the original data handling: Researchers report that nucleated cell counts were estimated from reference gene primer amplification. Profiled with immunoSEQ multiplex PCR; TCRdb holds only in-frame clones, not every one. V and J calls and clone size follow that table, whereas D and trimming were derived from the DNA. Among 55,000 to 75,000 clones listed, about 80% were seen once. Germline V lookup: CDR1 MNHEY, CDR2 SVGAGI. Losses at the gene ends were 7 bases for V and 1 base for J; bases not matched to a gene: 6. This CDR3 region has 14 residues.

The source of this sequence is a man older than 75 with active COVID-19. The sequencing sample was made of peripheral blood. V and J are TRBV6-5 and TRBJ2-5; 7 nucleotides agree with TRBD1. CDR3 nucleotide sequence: TGTGCCAGCACCCCCGACAGGGCCCAAGAGACCCAGTACTTC. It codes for CASTPDRAQETQYF.